One and the same sample provided the 10 T cell receptor beta chains below, sequenced in a study of T cells in localized non-small cell lung cancer. Clones were read by immunoSEQ multiplex PCR, and TCRdb kept only the in-frame ones, dropping some. The sample yields about 1,800 clones, under 20% seen once. Sequenced material: normal lung tissue next to the tumor, taken before any cancer treatment. The receptor source for this set is a man between 35 and 75 years old with stage II squamous cell lung carcinoma.

This clone has only a few counts. CDR3 in amino acids: CASSLGTAAMGTQYF. In DNA, the CDR3 is TGTGCCAGCAGCCTAGGGACTGCGGCAATGGGGACCCAGTACTTC. The chain uses TRBV11-3 and TRBJ2-5, with D perhaps matching TRBD2 (6 bases). V lost 5 bases and J lost 7, with 20 bases in between. Germline CDR1 and CDR2: SGHNT and YENEEA. This CDR3 has 15 amino acids.

The chain is built from TRBV6-8 and TRBJ1-2; weak D call: TRBD1 (6 bases). CDR3 length: 15 residues. The V end was cut by 0 bases, the J end by 4 bases, with 12 bases between. CDR1 is MNHGY, CDR2 SAAAGT, per germline. The CDR3 DNA reads as TGTGCCAGCAGTTACTCGTGGGACAACTCCTATGGCTACACCTTC. It specifies CASSYSWDNSYGYTF.

This clone is classed as medium-sized. V gene TRBV7-2 combines with J gene TRBJ1-1, with unresolved D. Trimming removed 6 bases from V and 3 bases from J, with 11 bases in between. The germline V gene has CDR1 SGHTA and CDR2 FQGNSA. The CDR3 covers 13 residues. The CDR3 loop reads CASRPDSYTEAFF. CDR3 DNA: TGTGCCAGCAGGCCCGACTCATACACTGAAGCTTTCTTT.

The chain carries TRBV6-8 and TRBJ2-2; D possibly corresponds to TRBD2 (5 bases). CDR3 size: 15 residues. The V end lost 6 bases, the J end lost 2 bases, and 13 bases lay between the germline ends. Per germline, CDR1 MNHGY and CDR2 SAAAGT. In DNA, the CDR3 is TGTGCCAGCAGCCGAGGGATTTTAAACACCGGGGAGCTGTTTTTT. It translates to CASSRGILNTGELFF.

The V and J genes are TRBV6-8 and TRBJ1-1; no definite D call. This CDR3 comprises 14 residues. The V end lost 0 bases, the J end lost 6 bases, and 11 bases lay between the germline ends. CDR1 is MNHGY, CDR2 SAAAGT, per germline. The CDR3 DNA sequence: TGTGCCAGCAGTTACTCGTTCCTGACCCCTGAAGCTTTCTTT. Encoded protein: CASSYSFLTPEAFF.

V is TRBV10-2 and J is TRBJ2-3; D ambiguous. The CDR3 covers 15 residues. Germline values: CDR1 WSHSY, CDR2 SAAADI. V shed 4 bases and J shed 2 bases, with 13 bases lying between them. This CDR3 is CASSGSTLHTDTQYF. Here the CDR3 DNA reads TGCGCCAGCAGTGGGTCGACTCTACACACAGATACGCAGTATTTT.

The chain is built from TRBV5-1 and TRBJ2-3, with D maybe TRBD2 (5 bases). V dropped 0 bases and J dropped 0 bases, with 11 bases sitting between them. Germline lookup yields CDR1 SGHRS and CDR2 YFSETQ. This CDR3 comprises 16 residues. Written as DNA, the CDR3 is TGCGCCAGCAGCTTGGTCGGCGGGCTTAGCACAGATACGCAGTATTTT. Amino acids: CASSLVGGLSTDTQYF.

This clone ranks as medium-sized. The chain links TRBV11-3 to TRBJ2-1; 14 nucleotides agree with TRBD2. This CDR3 is 16 amino acids long. Germline CDR1 SGHNT, CDR2 YENEEA. V lost 5 bases to trimming and J lost 11 bases; unmatched junction nucleotides: 11. The CDR3 spells CASSPNSGTSGGQQFF. CDR3 DNA: TGTGCCAGCAGCCCAAACTCCGGGACTAGCGGGGGCCAGCAGTTCTTC.

This clone was seen only a few times. This chain connects TRBV28 to TRBJ1-4, with D perhaps TRBD1 (5 bases). V lost 6 bases and J 6 bases, leaving 17 bases between the germline ends. The length of the CDR3 is 15 residues. The V gene's germline CDR1 is MDHEN and CDR2 SYDVKM. The CDR3 DNA reads as TGTGCCAGCAGAATCTTTGGGGCCGGGGATGAAAAACTGTTTTTT. Translation: CASRIFGAGDEKLFF.

This clone was counted a few times. The chain uses TRBV28 and TRBJ2-5; 9 bases map to TRBD1. Germline V lookup: CDR1 MDHEN, CDR2 SYDVKM. Trimming removed 3 bases from V and 3 bases from J; junction bases left unmatched: 5. The CDR3 has 15 amino acids. CDR3: CASSFLTGGKETQYF. The CDR3 DNA reads as TGTGCCAGCAGTTTCCTGACAGGGGGAAAAGAGACCCAGTACTTC.